The entry below gives a single TCR beta chain sequence along with its context. The length of the CDR3 is 15 residues. V trimming: 3 bases; J trimming: 3 bases; junction bases outside the gene matches: 9. The germline V gene has CDR1 GTSNPN and CDR2 SVGIG (reference sequence). Per the authors' pipeline: For nucleated cells, counts were estimated from reference gene primer amplification. Profiled with immunoSEQ multiplex PCR; TCRdb holds only in-frame clones, not every one. The DNA was the basis for D and trimming; V, J and clone size are from that table. The profile shows roughly 36,000 clones, 87% of them singletons. This entry comes from a study of blood T cell repertoires in COVID-19. The wider study: From the United States, Italy and Spain came samples of acute and convalescent COVID-19. PBMCs, B-cell-depleted T cells, or T cells provided the cDNA or gDNA that made up the material.

The sample comprised peripheral blood. The chain uses TRBV30 and TRBJ1-1; 8 nucleotides match TRBD1. The clonotype originates from a man aged 50 to 59 with active or convalescent COVID-19. The CDR3 reads CAWSRTGRGHTEAFF. The CDR3 bases are TGTGCCTGGAGCCGGACAGGGCGGGGGCACACTGAAGCTTTCTTT.